This T cell receptor beta chain stems from a study of early T cells in non-severe SARS-CoV-2 infection. Study details: RNA in bulk from unsorted whole blood was sequenced, and chains were unpaired. Study-wide findings and caveats: There was a bias toward anti-spike CD8 responses in VDJdb matching, which missed private and CD4 specificities.

TCRdb re-derived calls from the 5' RACE reads in MiXCR, one entry per CDR3 protein. The table shows roughly 80,000 distinct CDR3 sequences, with 5.5% to 7.5% occurring only once. As concerns this clonotype: Its antigen is still unknown.

The specimen was whole blood. This clonotype originated in an adult who was a healthcare worker with PCR-confirmed SARS-CoV-2 infection or an uninfected control (not recorded which).

CDR3 in DNA: TGTGCCAGCGCAAGTTACATTCAGTACTTC. Residues: CASASYIQYF. This rearrangement joins TRBV2 to TRBJ2-4; D gene uncertain. This CDR3 is built from 10 residues. V was trimmed by 8 bases and J by 8 bases, leaving 7 bases between them. Germline assignment: CDR1 SNHLY and CDR2 FYNNEI.